This note documents a single T cell receptor beta chain sequence. The source of the sample is a study of blood T cell repertoires in COVID-19. Repertoires were generated with immunoSEQ multiplex PCR, while TCRdb's copy carries only in-frame clones and drops some. The table records under 200,000 clones, about 80% of them present only once. The TCR comes from a human donor with acute or convalescent COVID-19. The donor label of this sample is uncertain. The sample taken for sequencing was peripheral blood.

CDR3: CASSPGLAGGTDTQYF. The CDR3 DNA reads TGTGCCAGCAGCCCAGGACTAGCGGGCGGCACAGATACGCAGTATTTT. V is TRBV3-1 (or the pseudogene TRBV3-2) and J is TRBJ2-3; 11 nucleotides match TRBD2. This CDR3 is 16 amino acids long. Germline V lookup: CDR1 LGHDT, CDR2 YNNKEL (reference sequence). The V segment lost 4 bases and the J segment 1 base; nucleotides outside the gene matches: 4.